The rows below give T cell receptor beta chains drawn from one sample of a study of early T cells in non-severe SARS-CoV-2 infection. Via MiXCR, TCRdb re-called the 5' RACE reads, giving one row per CDR3 protein. The table includes roughly 28,000 distinct CDR3 sequences, roughly 5% detected once. The sequenced sample consisted of whole blood. All receptors derive from an adult who was a healthcare worker with PCR-confirmed SARS-CoV-2 infection or an uninfected control (not recorded which). CDR3s include the opening cysteine and the closing phenylalanine or tryptophan. Fields, in order: CDR3 protein, CDR3 DNA, V gene, D gene, J gene, clone size. The D gene is left open where the match is weak. Size tells how often a clone was seen (once, few, many) or the class of an expanded clone, and some rows leave it out.

CDR3 protein: CASSLVQGSYEQYF
CDR3 DNA: TGCGCCAGCAGCTTGGTACAGGGTTCCTACGAGCAGTACTTC
V gene: TRBV5-1
D gene: .
J gene: TRBJ2-7
clone size: many

CDR3 protein: CASSGQAEAFF
CDR3 DNA: TGTGCCAGCAGCGGACAGGCTGAAGCTTTCTTT
V gene: TRBV6-1
D gene: TRBD1
J gene: TRBJ1-1
clone size: few

CDR3 protein: CASMPNRGLHF
CDR3 DNA: TGTGCCAGCATGCCTAACCGGGGACTCCACTTT
V gene: TRBV28
D gene: .
J gene: TRBJ1-6
clone size: many

CDR3 protein: CSAFGEGFLTGELFF
CDR3 DNA: TGCAGCGCGTTCGGGGAGGGCTTTCTCACCGGGGAGCTGTTTTTT
V gene: TRBV29-1
D gene: TRBD2
J gene: TRBJ2-2
clone size: few

CDR3 protein: CSASLRGLAGETQYF
CDR3 DNA: TGCAGTGCTAGCCTACGGGGACTAGCGGGGGAGACCCAGTACTTC
V gene: TRBV20-1
D gene: TRBD2
J gene: TRBJ2-5
clone size: many

CDR3 protein: CASSLGAGGYEQYF
CDR3 DNA: TGTGCCAGCAGCTTGGGGGCCGGCGGCTACGAGCAGTACTTC
V gene: TRBV5-8
D gene: .
J gene: TRBJ2-7
clone size: .

CDR3 protein: CSARPLDRDSYEQYF
CDR3 DNA: TGCAGTGCTAGACCCCTGGACAGGGACTCCTACGAGCAGTACTTC
V gene: TRBV20-1
D gene: TRBD1
J gene: TRBJ2-7
clone size: medium-sized

CDR3 protein: CASSLPTRRELFF
CDR3 DNA: TGTGCCAGCAGCCTGCCAACCCGGAGGGAGCTGTTTTTT
V gene: TRBV7-8
D gene: .
J gene: TRBJ2-2
clone size: many

CDR3 protein: CSAGPADRVETQYF
CDR3 DNA: TGCAGTGCTGGTCCCGCGGACAGGGTGGAGACCCAGTACTTC
V gene: TRBV20-1
D gene: TRBD1
J gene: TRBJ2-5
clone size: many

CDR3 protein: CSVEDHPGGKSITNYGYTF
CDR3 DNA: TGCAGCGTTGAAGATCATCCAGGCGGCAAATCCATTACTAACTATGGCTACACCTTC
V gene: TRBV29-1
D gene: .
J gene: TRBJ1-2
clone size: .

CDR3 protein: CASSYSPQMLETQYF
CDR3 DNA: TGTGCCAGCAGTTACTCGCCTCAAATGTTGGAGACCCAGTACTTC
V gene: TRBV6-5
D gene: .
J gene: TRBJ2-5
clone size: many

CDR3 protein: CASSYRDRVAGELFF
CDR3 DNA: TGTGCCAGCAGTTACAGAGACAGGGTCGCCGGGGAGCTGTTTTTT
V gene: TRBV6-6
D gene: TRBD1
J gene: TRBJ2-2
clone size: many

CDR3 protein: CSARPGIRNEQFF
CDR3 DNA: TGCAGTGCTAGACCTGGAATCCGCAATGAGCAGTTCTTC
V gene: TRBV20-1
D gene: .
J gene: TRBJ2-1
clone size: many